The 25 T cell receptor beta chains listed next were all sequenced from one sample in a study of T cell responses to AZD1222 COVID-19 vaccine. TCRdb's copy holds only in-frame clones and misses some; the assay was immunoSEQ multiplex PCR. The table includes about 260,000 clones, more than 85% detected once. Sequenced material: peripheral blood, taken on day 0 of AZD1222 vaccination. All receptors derive from an adult in good health.

The chain is built from TRBV3-1 (or the pseudogene TRBV3-2) and TRBJ1-4, with D tentatively TRBD1 (5 bases). The germline gives CDR1 LGHDT, CDR2 YNNKEL (reference sequence). The CDR3 is 14 residues long. V was shortened by 5 bases and J by 8 bases, with 15 bases between the two germline ends. CDR3 protein: CASSGDGPEEKLFF. Written as DNA, the CDR3 is TGTGCCAGCAGCGGGGACGGTCCGGAGGAAAAACTGTTTTTT.

On this clone itself: The same CDR3 is also encoded by other DNA sequences in this sample. The genes are TRBV9 and TRBJ1-1, with a weak D call TRBD1 (5 bases). CDR1 SGDLS and CDR2 YYNGEE come from the germline V gene. The CDR3 consists of 14 residues. Trimming removed 0 bases from V and 0 bases from J, with 6 bases in between. The CDR3 is CASSVGGMNTEAFF. The DNA for the CDR3 is TGTGCCAGCAGCGTAGGGGGGATGAACACTGAAGCTTTCTTT. Drawing the rest from reference TRBV9 and TRBJ1-1, the complete variable domain is DSGVTQTPKHLITATGQRVTLRCSPRSGDLSVYWYQQSLDQGLQFLIQYYNGEERAKGNILERFSAQQFPDLHSELNLSSLELGDSALYFCASSVGGMNTEAFFGQGTRLTVV.

This clone was picked up one time. This rearrangement joins TRBV7-8 to TRBJ2-1; 11 positions match TRBD2. The CDR3 consists of 14 residues. Trimming removed 5 bases from V and 8 bases from J; junction bases left unmatched: 5. Germline V gene lookup returns CDR1 SGHVS and CDR2 FQNEAQ. CDR3 nucleotide sequence: TGTGCCAGCAGCATTAGCGGGAGGGCCGATGAGCAGTTCTTC. This codes for CASSISGRADEQFF.

This chain connects TRBV9 to TRBJ1-4, with D possibly matching TRBD1 (5 bases). The CDR3 is 15 amino acids. V lost 4 bases and J 5 bases, leaving 15 bases between the germline ends. The germline V gene has CDR1 SGDLS and CDR2 YYNGEE. The chain's CDR3 is CASSPHGGENEKLFF. In nucleotides, the CDR3 is TGTGCCAGCAGCCCTCACGGGGGGGAAAATGAAAAACTGTTTTTT.

The chain couples TRBV10-3 to TRBJ1-2, with 7 bases fitting TRBD1. The J segment lost 2 bases and the V segment lost 10 bases, leaving 1 base of the junction unmatched. Germline assignment: CDR1 ENHRY and CDR2 SYGVKD. The CDR3 totals 11 residues. CDR3 sequence reads: CATQGNYGYTF. DNA of the CDR3: TGTGCCACACAGGGGAACTATGGCTACACCTTC.

The rearrangement uses TRBV11-3 and TRBJ2-2; perhaps TRBD2 as D (5 bases). Trimming took 1 base from V and 0 from J, leaving 9 bases between them. CDR1 and CDR2 (germline): SGHNT, YENEEA. The CDR3 is made up of 16 amino acids. In nucleotides, the CDR3 is TGTGCCAGCAGCTTAGCCCTGGAGGCGAACACCGGGGAGCTGTTTTTT. Encoded protein: CASSLALEANTGELFF.

V gene TRBV19 combines with J gene TRBJ1-2; perhaps TRBD1 as D (5 bases). Germline CDR1 and CDR2: LNHDA and SQIVND (reference sequence). V was shortened by 5 bases and J by 4 bases, with 11 bases between the two germline ends. The CDR3 has 13 residues. The CDR3 coding sequence is TGTGCCAGTAGTGGGGGGGAGCTCTATGGCTACACCTTC. The encoded protein is CASSGGELYGYTF.

This clone appeared a single time. Other DNA sequences in the same sample also yield this CDR3. The chain combines TRBV20-1 with TRBJ2-5; the D is unclear. The CDR3 runs 10 residues. The ends were cut back, 0 bases at V and 5 bases at J, with 1 base in the middle. Germline V lookup: CDR1 DFQATT, CDR2 SNEGSKA (reference sequence). CDR3 nucleotides: TGCAGTGCTAGAGAGGAGACCCAGTACTTC. It is translated as CSAREETQYF.

J is TRBJ2-2 and V is TRBV9, with 7 bases aligning to TRBD2. Germline CDR1 SGDLS, CDR2 YYNGEE. The V segment lost 0 bases and the J segment 0 bases; nucleotides outside the gene matches: 5. The CDR3 totals 17 residues. CDR3 DNA sequence: TGTGCCAGCAGCGTAGTGGGGCTAGCGGCGAACACCGGGGAGCTGTTTTTT. Protein: CASSVVGLAANTGELFF.

The CDR3 here is CASLPGPTEASPLHF. Written as DNA, the CDR3 is TGTGCCAGCCTCCCGGGACCCACCGAGGCATCACCCCTCCACTTT. The chain combines TRBV28 with TRBJ1-6; TRBD1 is a possible D gene (5 bases). V dropped 8 bases and J dropped 10 bases, with 21 bases sitting between them. Germline-derived CDR1 and CDR2 are MDHEN and SYDVKM. The CDR3 is 15 residues long.

About this clone: Distinct nucleotide sequences in the sample also encode this CDR3. The chain couples TRBV28 to TRBJ1-1, with a weak D call TRBD1 (6 bases). The CDR3 totals 14 residues. V shed 5 bases and J shed 2 bases, with 12 bases lying between them. The germline CDR1 and CDR2 sequences are MDHEN and SYDVKM. CDR3 sequence (DNA): TGTGCCAGCAGTCGGGGGGGGCTTAACACTGAAGCTTTCTTT. This translates into CASSRGGLNTEAFF.

As for this clone: The conserved closing phenylalanine or tryptophan is absent in this CDR3, likely reflecting a read error. The limits of the CDR3 on the DNA are not certain, so only TCRdb's listed CDR3 is given. This chain connects TRBV20-1 to TRBJ2-2; the table calls TRBD2, which could not be checked here. Germline CDR1 reads DFQATT; CDR2 reads SNEGSKA (reference sequence). The CDR3 has 8 residues if both end residues are counted. The CDR3 here is CSARPPGA.

The chain joins TRBV12-3 or TRBV12-4 to TRBJ1-2; D not resolved. CDR3 length equals 11 residues. Trimming left V 7 bases short and J 6 bases short, with 9 bases between. The DNA of the CDR3 is TGTGCCAGCACCCCTGGTGATGGCTACACCTTC. It is translated as CASTPGDGYTF.

The chain recombines TRBV28 with TRBJ2-7; 9 nucleotides match TRBD1. Per the germline V gene, CDR1 is MDHEN and CDR2 is SYDVKM. The CDR3 covers 16 residues. J lost 4 bases, V lost 5 bases, and 12 bases had no gene match. The CDR3 protein is CASSPRGQGVGYEQYF. For the CDR3, the DNA is TGTGCCAGCAGTCCCCGGGGACAGGGAGTAGGGTACGAGCAGTACTTC.

The chain couples TRBV4-3 to TRBJ2-3, with a possible D match to TRBD2 (6 bases). There are 16 residues in the CDR3. Trimming shortened V by 0 bases and J by 1 base, and 11 bases separated the two germline ends. The germline gives CDR1 LGHNA, CDR2 YSLEER. The CDR3 is CASSQEYGEGTDTQYF. The CDR3 bases are TGCGCCAGCAGCCAAGAATACGGGGAGGGCACAGATACGCAGTATTTT.

The chain has TRBV21-1 and TRBJ2-7; TRBD1 is the table's D call, not checked against the DNA. TRBV21-1 corresponds to a pseudogene. There are 13 residues in the CDR3. The CDR3 loop is CASSKPVADEQYF. The CDR3 region has the DNA TGTGCCAGCAGCAAACCAGTCGCAGACGAGCAGTACTTC.

The chain is built from TRBV9 and TRBJ2-1, with D possibly being TRBD2 (7 bases). V lost 4 bases and J 7 bases, leaving 21 bases between the germline ends. Germline V gene lookup returns CDR1 SGDLS and CDR2 YYNGEE. The CDR3 runs 16 residues. CDR3 sequence: CASSPRGARDVNEQFF. CDR3 sequence (DNA): TGTGCCAGCAGCCCCCGGGGGGCGAGGGATGTTAATGAGCAGTTCTTC.

The chain uses TRBV3-1 (or the pseudogene TRBV3-2) and TRBJ2-7; D remains unclear. The CDR3 is made up of 15 amino acids. Germline V gene data show CDR1 as LGHDT and CDR2 as YNNKEL (reference sequence). The V end was cut by 1 base, the J end by 2 bases, with 12 bases between. The CDR3 bases are TGTGCCAGCAGCCAAGGGTCCGAGGCCACCTACGAGCAGTACTTC. Protein: CASSQGSEATYEQYF.

V is TRBV13 and J is TRBJ2-7; TRBD1 matches at 9 bases. The germline V gene has CDR1 PRHDT and CDR2 FYEKMQ (reference sequence). The CDR3 has 14 residues. Trimming removed 4 bases from V and 4 bases from J; junction bases left unmatched: 5. CDR3 in amino acids: CASSSWTGVYEQYF. The CDR3 DNA is TGTGCCAGCAGCTCTTGGACAGGGGTATACGAGCAGTACTTC.

The V and J genes are TRBV28 and TRBJ1-3, with TRBD1 as a possible D gene (5 bases). From germline, CDR1 is MDHEN and CDR2 SYDVKM. The CDR3 sequence is 12 residues long. CDR3 coding DNA: TGTGCGTCGGGGGTCTCTGGAAACACCATATATTTT. This encodes CASGVSGNTIYF.

The chain carries TRBV18 and TRBJ1-5, with D uncertain. With 5 bases removed from V and 5 bases from J, the gap between germline ends came to 10 bases. The CDR3 extends over 13 amino acids. The germline V gene encodes CDR1 KGHSH and CDR2 LQKENI. In nucleotides, the CDR3 is TGTGCCAGCTCATCGGGGATTGATCAGCCCCAGCATTTT. Protein: CASSSGIDQPQHF.

The chain carries TRBV18 and TRBJ2-7; 11 positions match TRBD2. Germline V gives CDR1 KGHSH, CDR2 LQKENI. The junction had 3 bases not matched to a gene; V was cut back by 5 bases and J by 6 bases. This CDR3 comprises 13 residues. The chain's CDR3 is CASSSGLAVEQYF. As DNA, the CDR3 is TGTGCCAGCTCATCGGGACTAGCGGTCGAGCAGTACTTC.

The chain employs TRBV3-1 (or the pseudogene TRBV3-2) and TRBJ1-5; TRBD1 might be the D (5 bases). The CDR3 is made up of 15 amino acids. V lost 5 bases and J 1 base, leaving 12 bases between the germline ends. CDR1 and CDR2 (germline): LGHDT, YNNKEL (reference sequence). CDR3 residues: CASSSDSGSNQPQHF. The DNA for the CDR3 is TGTGCCAGCAGCTCCGACAGTGGGAGCAATCAGCCCCAGCATTTT.

This sequence joins TRBV2 and TRBJ1-2; 9 bases are shared with TRBD1. This CDR3 spans 12 amino acids. The trim removed 6 bases at V and 7 bases at J, leaving 3 bases unmatched. Germline V CDR1 and CDR2: SNHLY, FYNNEI. The CDR3 reads CASSRDRVGYTF. The CDR3, as DNA: TGTGCCAGCAGCCGGGACAGGGTTGGCTACACCTTC.

CDR3 in DNA: TGTGCCAGCAGTGAAGGCAGGCAGGGATTTGAAGCTTTCTTT. It specifies CASSEGRQGFEAFF. The chain is built from TRBV6-1 and TRBJ1-1; a possible D gene is TRBD1 (5 bases). Germline assignment: CDR1 MNHNS and CDR2 SASEGT. With 1 base removed from V and 7 bases from J, the gap between germline ends came to 13 bases. The CDR3 spans 14 residues.